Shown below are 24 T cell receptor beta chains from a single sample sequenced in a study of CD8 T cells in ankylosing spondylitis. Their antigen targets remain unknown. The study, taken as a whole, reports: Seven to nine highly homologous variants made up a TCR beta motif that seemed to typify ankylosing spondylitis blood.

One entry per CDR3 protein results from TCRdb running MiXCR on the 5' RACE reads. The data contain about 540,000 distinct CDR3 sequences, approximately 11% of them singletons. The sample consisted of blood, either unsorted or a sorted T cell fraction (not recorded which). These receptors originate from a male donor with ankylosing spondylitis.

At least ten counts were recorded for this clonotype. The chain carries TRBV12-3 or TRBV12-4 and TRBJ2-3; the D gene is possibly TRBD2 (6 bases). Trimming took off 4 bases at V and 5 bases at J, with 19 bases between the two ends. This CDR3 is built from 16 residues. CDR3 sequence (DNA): TGTGCCAGCAGTTCCCCCTCTCCGGGAGTCAGAGATACGCAGTATTTT. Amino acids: CASSSPSPGVRDTQYF.

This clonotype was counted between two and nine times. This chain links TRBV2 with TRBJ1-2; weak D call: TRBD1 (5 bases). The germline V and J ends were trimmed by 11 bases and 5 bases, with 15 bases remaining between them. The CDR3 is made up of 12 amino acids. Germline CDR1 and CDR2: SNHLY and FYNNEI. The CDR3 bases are TGTGCCGGCAAGGTCAGGGAGTATGGCTACACCTTC. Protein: CAGKVREYGYTF.

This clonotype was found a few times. The chain's CDR3 is CASSLRPSGSILFDEQFF. As DNA, the CDR3 is TGTGCCAGCAGCTTACGTCCTAGCGGGAGTATCCTGTTCGATGAGCAGTTCTTC. The genes are TRBV11-2 and TRBJ2-1; TRBD2 aligns across 10 bases. CDR3 length: 18 residues. Germline V gives CDR1 SGHAT, CDR2 FQNNGV. J lost 8 bases, V lost 2 bases, and 15 bases had no gene match.

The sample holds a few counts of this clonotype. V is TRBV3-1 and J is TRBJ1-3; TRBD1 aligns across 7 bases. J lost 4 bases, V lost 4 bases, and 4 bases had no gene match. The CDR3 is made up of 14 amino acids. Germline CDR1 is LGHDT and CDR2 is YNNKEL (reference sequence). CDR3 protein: CASSRDSLGNTIYF. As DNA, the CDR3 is TGTGCCAGCAGCCGGGACAGCCTCGGAAACACCATATATTTT.

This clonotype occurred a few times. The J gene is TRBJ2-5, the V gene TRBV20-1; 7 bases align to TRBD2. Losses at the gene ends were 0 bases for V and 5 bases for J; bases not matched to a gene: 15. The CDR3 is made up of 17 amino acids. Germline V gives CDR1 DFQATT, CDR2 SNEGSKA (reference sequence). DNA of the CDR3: TGCAGTGCTAGAGATCCCAGCGGGGACGTTTCGCGTGAGACCCAGTACTTC. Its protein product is CSARDPSGDVSRETQYF.

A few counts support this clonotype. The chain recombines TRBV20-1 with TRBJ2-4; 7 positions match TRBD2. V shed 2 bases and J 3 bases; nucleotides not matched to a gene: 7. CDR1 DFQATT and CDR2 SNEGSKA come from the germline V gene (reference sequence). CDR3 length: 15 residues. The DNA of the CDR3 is TGCAGTGCTAGAAGGCCTAGCGGAAACAAAAACATTCAGTACTTC. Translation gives CSARRPSGNKNIQYF.

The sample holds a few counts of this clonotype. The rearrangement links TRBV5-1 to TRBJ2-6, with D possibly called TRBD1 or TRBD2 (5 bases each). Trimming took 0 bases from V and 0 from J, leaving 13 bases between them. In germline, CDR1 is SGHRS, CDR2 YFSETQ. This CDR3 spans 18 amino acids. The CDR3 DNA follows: TGCGCCAGCAGCTTGGCCGGGGACCTTATCTCTGGGGCCAACGTCCTGACTTTC. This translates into CASSLAGDLISGANVLTF.

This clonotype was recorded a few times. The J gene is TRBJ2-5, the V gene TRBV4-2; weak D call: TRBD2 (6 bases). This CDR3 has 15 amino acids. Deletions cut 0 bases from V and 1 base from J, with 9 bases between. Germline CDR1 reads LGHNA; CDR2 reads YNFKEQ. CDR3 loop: CASSQDRGSQETQYF. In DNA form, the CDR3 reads TGTGCCAGCAGCCAAGATCGGGGGAGCCAAGAGACCCAGTACTTC.

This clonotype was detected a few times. In DNA form, the CDR3 reads TGCGCCAGCAGCGGGCGGACTAGCGGGAGCGTAGCCGGGGAGCTGTTTTTT. Translating it yields CASSGRTSGSVAGELFF. This rearrangement joins TRBV5-1 to TRBJ2-2, with 13 bases lining up with TRBD2. This CDR3 contains 17 residues. Per the germline V gene, CDR1 is SGHRS and CDR2 is YFSETQ. The V segment lost 4 bases and the J segment 6 bases; nucleotides outside the gene matches: 9. The full variable domain, completed using reference TRBV5-1 and TRBJ2-2, is KAGVTQTPRYLIKTRGQQVTLSCSPISGHRSVSWYQQTPGQGLQFLFEYFSETQRNKGNFPGRFSGRQFSNSRSEMNVSTLELGDSALYLCASSGRTSGSVAGELFFGEGSRLTVL.

The DNA of the CDR3 is TGTGCCAGCAGCTTCGGTGATGAGGGGTACTACGAGCAGTACTTC. Residues: CASSFGDEGYYEQYF. The V gene is TRBV13, the J gene TRBJ2-7; D is perhaps TRBD1 or TRBD2 (5 bases each). CDR1 and CDR2 (germline): PRHDT, FYEKMQ (reference sequence). V was shortened by 3 bases and J by 3 bases, with 15 bases between the two germline ends. The CDR3 is 15 amino acids.

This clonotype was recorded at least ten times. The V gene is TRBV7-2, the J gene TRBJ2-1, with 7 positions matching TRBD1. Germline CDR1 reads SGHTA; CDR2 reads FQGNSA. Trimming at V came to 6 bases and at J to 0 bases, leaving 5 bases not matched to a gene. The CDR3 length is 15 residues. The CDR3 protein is CASRRDSGSYNEQFF. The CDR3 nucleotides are TGTGCCAGCAGACGGGACAGCGGCTCCTACAATGAGCAGTTCTTC. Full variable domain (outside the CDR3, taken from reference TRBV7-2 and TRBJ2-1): GAGVSQSPSNKVTEKGKDVELRCDPISGHTALYWYRQSLGQGLEFLIYFQGNSAPDKSGLPSDRFSAERTGGSVSTLTIQRTQQEDSAVYLCASRRDSGSYNEQFFGPGTRLTVL.

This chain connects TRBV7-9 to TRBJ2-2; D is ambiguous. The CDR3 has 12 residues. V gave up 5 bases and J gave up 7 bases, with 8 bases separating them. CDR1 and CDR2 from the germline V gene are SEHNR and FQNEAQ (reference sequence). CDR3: CASSPMDGELFF. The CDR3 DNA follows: TGTGCCAGCAGCCCCATGGACGGGGAGCTGTTTTTT.

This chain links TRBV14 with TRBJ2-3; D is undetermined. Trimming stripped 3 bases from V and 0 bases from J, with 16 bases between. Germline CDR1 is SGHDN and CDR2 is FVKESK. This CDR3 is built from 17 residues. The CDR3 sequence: CASSQTIGAPSTDTQYF. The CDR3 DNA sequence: TGTGCCAGCAGCCAGACAATAGGAGCGCCCAGCACAGATACGCAGTATTTT.

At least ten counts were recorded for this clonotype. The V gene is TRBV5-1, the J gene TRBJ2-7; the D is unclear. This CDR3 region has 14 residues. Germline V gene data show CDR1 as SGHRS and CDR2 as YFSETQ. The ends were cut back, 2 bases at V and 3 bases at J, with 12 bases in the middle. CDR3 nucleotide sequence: TGCGCCAGCAGCTTATCCCTCGCGAGCTACGAGCAGTACGTC. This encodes CASSLSLASYEQYV.

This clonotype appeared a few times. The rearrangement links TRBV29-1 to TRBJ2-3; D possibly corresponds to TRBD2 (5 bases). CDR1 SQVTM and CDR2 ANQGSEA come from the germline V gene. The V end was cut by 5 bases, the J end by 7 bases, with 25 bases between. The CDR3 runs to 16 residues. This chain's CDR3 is CSVSPPALARWNTQYF. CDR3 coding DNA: TGCAGCGTTAGCCCCCCGGCCCTAGCCCGATGGAATACGCAGTATTTT.

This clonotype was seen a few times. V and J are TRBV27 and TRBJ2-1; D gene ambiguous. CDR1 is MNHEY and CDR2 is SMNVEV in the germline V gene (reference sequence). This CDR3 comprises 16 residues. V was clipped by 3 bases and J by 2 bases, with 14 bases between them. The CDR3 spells CASSLSPWGPYNEQFF. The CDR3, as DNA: TGTGCCAGCAGTTTGTCACCCTGGGGTCCCTACAATGAGCAGTTCTTC.

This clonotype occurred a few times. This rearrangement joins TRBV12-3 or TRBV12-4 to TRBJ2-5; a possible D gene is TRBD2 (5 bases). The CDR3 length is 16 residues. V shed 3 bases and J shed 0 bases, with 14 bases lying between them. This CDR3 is CASSFESGQHQETQYF. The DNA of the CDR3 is TGTGCCAGCAGTTTTGAGAGCGGCCAACACCAAGAGACCCAGTACTTC.

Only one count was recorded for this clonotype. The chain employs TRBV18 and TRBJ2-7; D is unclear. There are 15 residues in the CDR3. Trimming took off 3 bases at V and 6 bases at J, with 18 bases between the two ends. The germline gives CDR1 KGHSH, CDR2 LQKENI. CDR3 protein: CASSPGITFPLEQYF. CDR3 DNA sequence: TGTGCCAGCTCACCGGGGATAACATTCCCCCTCGAGCAGTACTTC.

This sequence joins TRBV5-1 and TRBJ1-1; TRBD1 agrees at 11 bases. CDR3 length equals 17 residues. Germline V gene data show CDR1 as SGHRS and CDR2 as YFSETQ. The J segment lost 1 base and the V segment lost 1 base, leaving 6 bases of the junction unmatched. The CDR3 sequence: CASSLSDRGQGNTEAFF. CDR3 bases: TGCGCCAGCAGCTTGTCGGACAGGGGGCAAGGGAACACTGAAGCTTTCTTT.

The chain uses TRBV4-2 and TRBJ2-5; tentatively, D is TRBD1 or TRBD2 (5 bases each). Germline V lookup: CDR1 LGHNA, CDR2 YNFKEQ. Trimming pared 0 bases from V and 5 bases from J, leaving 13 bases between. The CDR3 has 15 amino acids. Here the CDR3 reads CASSQDWSGTETQYF. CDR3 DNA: TGTGCCAGCAGCCAAGATTGGTCGGGGACGGAGACCCAGTACTTC.

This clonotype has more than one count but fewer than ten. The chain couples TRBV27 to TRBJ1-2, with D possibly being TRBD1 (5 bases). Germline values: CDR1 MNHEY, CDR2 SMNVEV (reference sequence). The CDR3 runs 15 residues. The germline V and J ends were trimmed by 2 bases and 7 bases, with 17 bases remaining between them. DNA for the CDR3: TGTGCCAGCAGTTTAGAGGGGTCCCCCTTCCTTGGCTACACCTTC. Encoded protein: CASSLEGSPFLGYTF.

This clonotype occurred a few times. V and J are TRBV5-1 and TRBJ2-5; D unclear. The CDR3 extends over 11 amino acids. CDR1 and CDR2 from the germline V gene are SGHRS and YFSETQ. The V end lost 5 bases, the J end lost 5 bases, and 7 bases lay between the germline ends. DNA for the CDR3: TGCGCCAGCAGAGGTTCCGAGACCCAGTACTTC. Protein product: CASRGSETQYF. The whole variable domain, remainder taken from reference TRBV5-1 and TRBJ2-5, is KAGVTQTPRYLIKTRGQQVTLSCSPISGHRSVSWYQQTPGQGLQFLFEYFSETQRNKGNFPGRFSGRQFSNSRSEMNVSTLELGDSALYLCASRGSETQYFGPGTRLLVL.

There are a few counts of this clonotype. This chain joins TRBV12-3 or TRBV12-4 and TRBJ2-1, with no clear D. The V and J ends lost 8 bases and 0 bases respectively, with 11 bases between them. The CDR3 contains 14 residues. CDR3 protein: CASVRPSSYNEQFF. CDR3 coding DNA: TGTGCCAGCGTCAGGCCGAGCTCCTACAATGAGCAGTTCTTC.

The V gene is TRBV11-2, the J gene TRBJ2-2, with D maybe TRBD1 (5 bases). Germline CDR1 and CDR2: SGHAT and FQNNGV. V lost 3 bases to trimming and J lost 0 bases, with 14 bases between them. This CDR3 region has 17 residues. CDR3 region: CASSFVGAASNTGELFF. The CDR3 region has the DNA TGTGCCAGCAGCTTTGTTGGGGCAGCTTCGAACACCGGGGAGCTGTTTTTT. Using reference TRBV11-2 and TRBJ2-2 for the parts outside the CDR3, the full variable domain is EAGVAQSPRYKIIEKRQSVAFWCNPISGHATLYWYQQILGQGPKLLIQFQNNGVVDDSQLPKDRFSAERLKGVDSTLKIQPAKLEDSAVYLCASSFVGAASNTGELFFGEGSRLTVL.